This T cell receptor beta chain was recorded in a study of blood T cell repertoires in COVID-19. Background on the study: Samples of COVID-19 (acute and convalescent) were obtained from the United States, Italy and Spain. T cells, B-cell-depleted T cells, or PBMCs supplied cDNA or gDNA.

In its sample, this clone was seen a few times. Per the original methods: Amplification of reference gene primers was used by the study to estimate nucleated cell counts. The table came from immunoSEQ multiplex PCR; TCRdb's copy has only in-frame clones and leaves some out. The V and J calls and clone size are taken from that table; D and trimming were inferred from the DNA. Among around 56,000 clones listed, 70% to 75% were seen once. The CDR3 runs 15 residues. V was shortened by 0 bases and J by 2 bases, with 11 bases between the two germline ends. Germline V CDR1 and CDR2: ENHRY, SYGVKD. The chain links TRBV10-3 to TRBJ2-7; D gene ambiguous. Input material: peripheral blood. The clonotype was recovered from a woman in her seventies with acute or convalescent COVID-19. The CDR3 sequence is CAISESTGTTYEQYF. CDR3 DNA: TGTGCCATCAGTGAGTCGACGGGTACAACCTACGAGCAGTACTTC.